These 10 T cell receptor beta chains were sequenced from one sample in a study of T cell responses to AZD1222 COVID-19 vaccine. Here immunoSEQ multiplex PCR was the method, and the copy in TCRdb shows in-frame clones only, minus some. The sample lists 90,000 to 150,000 clones, about 86% occurring once. This specimen was peripheral blood, taken 28 days after the second AZD1222 dose. Receptors originate from an adult who received the AZD1222 COVID-19 vaccine.

Only one count was recorded for this clone. The rearrangement joins TRBV3-1 (or the pseudogene TRBV3-2) to TRBJ1-3; the match to TRBD1 covers 7 bases. Germline V gene lookup returns CDR1 LGHDT and CDR2 YNNKEL (reference sequence). J gave up 3 bases and V 3 bases, and 2 bases lay outside the gene matches. CDR3 length equals 14 residues. The CDR3 loop is CASSHGTVGNTIYF. In nucleotides, the CDR3 is TGTGCCAGCAGCCACGGGACAGTTGGAAACACCATATATTTT.

This chain joins TRBV2 and TRBJ1-3, with a weak D call TRBD1 (6 bases). The CDR3 totals 16 residues. Trimming shortened V by 1 base and J by 0 bases, and 10 bases separated the two germline ends. CDR1 SNHLY and CDR2 FYNNEI come from the germline V gene. The CDR3 coding sequence is TGTGCCAGCAGTGAAGAACAGGGCTACTCTGGAAACACCATATATTTT. This sequence encodes CASSEEQGYSGNTIYF. Complete variable domain (other parts from reference TRBV2 and TRBJ1-3): EPEVTQTPSHQVTQMGQEVILRCVPISNHLYFYWYRQILGQKVEFLVSFYNNEISEKSEIFDDQFSVERPDGSNFTLKIRSTKLEDSAMYFCASSEEQGYSGNTIYFGEGSWLTVV.

The V gene is TRBV7-6, the J gene TRBJ2-5; D unresolved. V was clipped by 1 base and J by 1 base, with 13 bases between them. Germline V CDR1 and CDR2: SGHVS, FNYEAQ. The CDR3 sequence is 16 residues long. Here the CDR3 DNA reads TGTGCCAGCAGCTTAGGGGTCGTCCACATCCAAGAGACCCAGTACTTC. Protein sequence: CASSLGVVHIQETQYF.

The chain recombines TRBV4-1 with TRBJ2-2; no firm D call. Trimming removed 0 bases at V and 6 bases at J, with 5 bases between. Germline-derived CDR1 and CDR2 are MGHRA and YSYEKL. This CDR3 is 13 amino acids long. In nucleotides, the CDR3 is TGCGCCAGCAGCCAAGATTTGGCCGGGGAGCTGTTTTTT. The encoded protein is CASSQDLAGELFF.

This chain links TRBV5-4 with TRBJ2-6; 10 nucleotides match TRBD2. The germline gives CDR1 SGHNT, CDR2 YYREEE (reference sequence). With V trimmed by 4 bases and J by 4 bases, 17 bases remained unmatched. The CDR3 sequence is 20 residues long. The CDR3 spells CASSREQSSGGLGGANVLTF. The DNA of the CDR3 is TGTGCCAGCAGCCGAGAGCAGTCTAGCGGGGGATTGGGCGGGGCCAACGTCCTGACTTTC.

The gene calls are TRBV29-1 and TRBJ2-1; 9 bases map to TRBD2. With V trimmed by 5 bases and J by 14 bases, 10 bases remained unmatched. Per germline, CDR1 SQVTM and CDR2 ANQGSEA. CDR3 size: 12 residues. CDR3 amino acids: CSVPPYSGREFF. CDR3 DNA sequence: TGCAGCGTTCCGCCATATAGCGGGAGAGAGTTCTTC.

The chain uses TRBV6-5 and TRBJ2-3; 12 bases are shared with TRBD2. CDR1 and CDR2 from the germline V gene are MNHEY and SVGAGI. The CDR3 sequence is 16 residues long. V trimming: 2 bases; J trimming: 1 base; junction bases outside the gene matches: 1. CDR3: CASSYRLAGGTDTQYF. Written as DNA, the CDR3 is TGTGCCAGCAGTTACCGACTAGCGGGGGGCACAGATACGCAGTATTTT.

This sequence joins TRBV2 and TRBJ1-1, with D perhaps TRBD1 (6 bases). Germline CDR1 reads SNHLY; CDR2 reads FYNNEI. The CDR3 spans 15 residues. Trimming took off 4 bases at V and 0 bases at J, with 12 bases between the two ends. The CDR3 spells CASSVQGHMNTEAFF. CDR3 sequence (DNA): TGTGCCAGCAGTGTTCAGGGACACATGAACACTGAAGCTTTCTTT.

This chain joins TRBV9 and TRBJ2-7; tentatively, D is TRBD2 (5 bases). CDR3 length: 15 residues. The V end was cut by 0 bases, the J end by 0 bases, with 10 bases between. Germline V gene lookup returns CDR1 SGDLS and CDR2 YYNGEE. The chain's CDR3 is CASSVGSGSSYEQYF. CDR3 sequence (DNA): TGTGCCAGCAGCGTAGGGAGCGGTTCCTCCTACGAGCAGTACTTC.

The chain uses TRBV7-9 and TRBJ1-2; no clear D. CDR1 and CDR2 from the germline V gene are SEHNR and FQNEAQ (reference sequence). The CDR3 totals 14 residues. Trimming shortened V by 5 bases and J by 0 bases, and 10 bases separated the two germline ends. The DNA of the CDR3 is TGTGCCAGCAGCCCCTGGACCGCTAACTATGGCTACACCTTC. It specifies CASSPWTANYGYTF.